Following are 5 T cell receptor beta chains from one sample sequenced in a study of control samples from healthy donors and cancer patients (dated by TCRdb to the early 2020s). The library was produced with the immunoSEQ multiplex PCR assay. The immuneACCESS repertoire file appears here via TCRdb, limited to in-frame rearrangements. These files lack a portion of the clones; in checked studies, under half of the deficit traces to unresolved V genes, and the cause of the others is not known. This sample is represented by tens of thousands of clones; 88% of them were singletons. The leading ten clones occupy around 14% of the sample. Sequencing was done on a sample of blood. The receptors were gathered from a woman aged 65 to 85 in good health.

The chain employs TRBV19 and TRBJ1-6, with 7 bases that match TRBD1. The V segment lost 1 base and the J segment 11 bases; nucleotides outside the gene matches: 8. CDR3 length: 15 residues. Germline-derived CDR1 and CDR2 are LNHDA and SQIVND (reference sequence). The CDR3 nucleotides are TGTGCCAGTAGTATAGGTCCAGGGGGTACTACACCCCTCCACTTT. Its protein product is CASSIGPGGTTPLHF.

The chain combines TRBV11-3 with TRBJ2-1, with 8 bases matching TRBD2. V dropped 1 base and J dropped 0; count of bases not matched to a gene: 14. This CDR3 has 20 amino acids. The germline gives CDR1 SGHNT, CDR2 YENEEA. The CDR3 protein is CASSLGRGRAGGPSYNEQFF. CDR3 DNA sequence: TGTGCCAGCAGCTTAGGTAGAGGGAGGGCGGGAGGCCCCTCCTACAATGAGCAGTTCTTC.

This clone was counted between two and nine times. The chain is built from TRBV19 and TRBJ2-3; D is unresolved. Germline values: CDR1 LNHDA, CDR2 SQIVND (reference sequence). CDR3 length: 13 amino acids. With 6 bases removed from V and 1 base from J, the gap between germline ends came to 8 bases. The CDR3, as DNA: TGTGCCAGTAGGGTATCAGGCACAGATACGCAGTATTTT. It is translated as CASRVSGTDTQYF.

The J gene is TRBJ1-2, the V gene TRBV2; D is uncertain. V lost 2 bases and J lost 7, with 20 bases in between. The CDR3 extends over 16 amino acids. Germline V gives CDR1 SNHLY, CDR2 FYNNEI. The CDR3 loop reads CASSESKTRTSIGYTF. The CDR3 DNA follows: TGTGCCAGCAGTGAATCAAAGACCAGGACCTCTATTGGCTACACCTTC.

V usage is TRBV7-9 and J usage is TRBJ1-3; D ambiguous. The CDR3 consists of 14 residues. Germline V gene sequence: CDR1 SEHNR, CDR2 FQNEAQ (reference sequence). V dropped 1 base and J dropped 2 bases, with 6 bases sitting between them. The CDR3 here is CASSLEGTGNTIYF. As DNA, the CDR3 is TGTGCCAGCAGCTTAGAAGGGACTGGAAACACCATATATTTT.